This T cell receptor beta chain stems from a study of blood T cell repertoires in COVID-19. Trimming took 4 bases from V and 5 from J, leaving 11 bases between them. Germline loops: CDR1 GTSNPN, CDR2 SVGIG (reference sequence). There are 12 residues in the CDR3. Libraries were prepared by immunoSEQ multiplex PCR; TCRdb keeps only in-frame clonotypes and omits some of them. The data contain 40,000 to 45,000 clones, around 90% of them singletons. The sample taken for sequencing was peripheral blood. This TCR was sampled from a man in his fifties or sixties with active COVID-19. The chain combines TRBV30 with TRBJ2-5, with D maybe TRBD2 (5 bases). CDR3 DNA sequence: TGTGCCTGGAACGAGTGGAGGGAGACCCAGTACTTC. It yields the protein CAWNEWRETQYF.